The next 31 T cell receptor beta chains were all read from a single sample in a study of CD4 and CD8 cells across lung adenocarcinoma regions. Each CDR3 protein is one row after TCRdb ran MiXCR on the PCR reads. The sample lists under 4,000 distinct CDR3 sequences; approximately 60% were seen once. Material: CD8+ T cells from the margin of a lung tumor. These receptors were obtained from a female donor with lung adenocarcinoma. The CD4 and CD8 labels of this study may be unreliable.

This clonotype was counted only a few times. The V gene is TRBV4-1, the J gene TRBJ2-2; 10 nucleotides align to TRBD1. The germline V gene encodes CDR1 MGHRA and CDR2 YSYEKL. The CDR3 contains 15 residues. V was clipped by 4 bases and J by 5 bases; unmatched bases: 4. For the CDR3, the DNA is TGCGCCAGCAGCCTCCGGACAGGGGGGACCGGGGAGCTGTTTTTT. Encoded protein: CASSLRTGGTGELFF.

The chain carries TRBV7-2 and TRBJ1-2; D is ambiguous. This CDR3 contains 14 residues. Per germline, CDR1 SGHTA and CDR2 FQGNSA. V lost 6 bases and J 8 bases, leaving 19 bases between the germline ends. CDR3 in amino acids: CASREVVGKRGYTF. The CDR3 nucleotides read TGTGCCAGCAGGGAGGTAGTTGGGAAACGGGGCTACACCTTC. Supplemented by reference TRBV7-2 and TRBJ1-2, the full variable domain reads GAGVSQSPSNKVTEKGKDVELRCDPISGHTALYWYRQSLGQGLEFLIYFQGNSAPDKSGLPSDRFSAERTGGSVSTLTIQRTQQEDSAVYLCASREVVGKRGYTFGSGTRLTVV.

This clonotype was found a few times. V usage is TRBV6-4 and J usage is TRBJ2-1; no clear D gene. CDR1 and CDR2 (germline): MRHNA, SNTAGT. Trimming took 3 bases from V and 2 from J, leaving 5 bases between them. CDR3 length equals 13 residues. In nucleotides, the CDR3 is TGTGCCAGCAGTGAGACAACCTACAATGAGCAGTTCTTC. Translation gives CASSETTYNEQFF.

This chain joins TRBV6-1 and TRBJ2-1; D is possibly TRBD2 (7 bases). V lost 7 bases and J lost 7, with 17 bases in between. This CDR3 has 14 residues. Per germline, CDR1 MNHNS and CDR2 SASEGT. CDR3 loop: CASTFRRGANEQFF. CDR3 DNA sequence: TGTGCCAGCACCTTCCGACGGGGGGCGAATGAGCAGTTCTTC.

The chain combines TRBV6-1 with TRBJ2-1, with TRBD1 as a possible D gene (6 bases). The end of the DNA fits TRBJ2-7 better, so the J call may be wrong. The CDR3 has 13 residues. Looked up from germline, CDR1 is MNHNS and CDR2 is SASEGT. In nucleotides, the CDR3 is TGTGCCGGACAGCAGGGCGAGTTCGACGAGCAGTACTTC. The encoded protein is CAGQQGEFDEQYF.

V gene TRBV10-2 combines with J gene TRBJ2-1; TRBD2 agrees at 10 bases. The last part of the DNA fits TRBJ2-7 better; the J call may be wrong. CDR3 length equals 15 residues. The V gene's germline CDR1 is WSHSY and CDR2 SAAADI. CDR3 sequence (DNA): TGCGCCAGCAGTGGAGCGGGGGGGCGCTACAATGAGCAGTACTTC. Protein product: CASSGAGGRYNEQYF.

A note on this clonotype: The junction does not match germline at one end; this may be a read error. This rearrangement joins TRBV10-2 to TRBJ2-5; 8 positions match TRBD2. Germline V gene lookup returns CDR1 WSHSY and CDR2 SAAADI. The CDR3 sequence is 14 residues long. The CDR3 loop is CAGSGGGDKDTQYF. DNA of the CDR3: TGCGCGGGCAGCGGGGGCGGTGACAAAGATACCCAGTACTTC.

The chain employs TRBV6-5 and TRBJ2-1; 14 bases line up with TRBD2. The germline CDR1 and CDR2 sequences are MNHEY and SVGAGI. CDR3 length equals 19 residues. Trimming at V came to 0 bases and at J to 1 base, leaving 5 bases not matched to a gene. The CDR3 here is CASSYSSGLAGVSYNEQFF. The CDR3 DNA reads as TGTGCCAGCAGTTACTCCTCGGGACTAGCGGGAGTATCCTACAATGAGCAGTTCTTC.

This chain links TRBV12-3 or TRBV12-4 with TRBJ2-3; 8 bases fit TRBD2. The CDR3 has 15 residues. V shed 3 bases and J 3 bases; nucleotides not matched to a gene: 5. CDR3 in amino acids: CASSFEAGGTDTQYF. The CDR3 DNA reads TGTGCCAGCAGTTTTGAGGCGGGAGGTACAGATACGCAGTATTTT.

The rearrangement uses TRBV6-1 and TRBJ2-1; 8 positions match TRBD2. The J call may be in error: the DNA end matches TRBJ2-7 better. The CDR3 extends over 14 amino acids. CDR1 and CDR2 from the germline V gene are MNHNS and SASEGT. This CDR3 is CASSRSRGGYEQYF. CDR3 bases: TGTGCCAGCAGTCGGTCCCGGGGGGGGTACGAGCAGTACTTC.

For this clonotype: The junction shows a germline mismatch at one end, possibly a read error. The chain combines TRBV7-7 with TRBJ2-5; D gene unclear. Germline loops: CDR1 SSHAT, CDR2 FNYEAQ (reference sequence). This CDR3 comprises 13 residues. The CDR3 nucleotides are TGTGCTAGCAGCTCAGCCCACCAAGAGACCCAGTACTTC. Its translation is CASSSAHQETQYF.

The chain joins TRBV11-2 to TRBJ2-1, with a tentative D call TRBD1 (6 bases). The J call may be wrong; the DNA end is better matched by TRBJ2-5. CDR3 size: 15 residues. The germline CDR1 and CDR2 sequences are SGHAT and FQNNGV. Here the CDR3 reads CASSLATGTRETQYF. CDR3 DNA sequence: TGTGCCAGCAGCTTAGCCACCGGGACAAGAGAGACCCAGTACTTC.

The rearrangement links TRBV7-2 to TRBJ2-1; a weak D match, TRBD1 (5 bases). Trimming took 1 base from V and 7 from J, leaving 14 bases between them. The CDR3 contains 15 residues. Per germline, CDR1 SGHTA and CDR2 FQGNSA. CDR3 in amino acids: CASSLVGVGQNEQFF. The CDR3 region has the DNA TGTGCCAGCAGCTTAGTAGGGGTAGGCCAAAATGAGCAGTTCTTC.

To note about this clonotype: One end of the junction fails to match germline, which may point to a read error. The genes are TRBV6-1 and TRBJ2-3; D is possibly TRBD1 or TRBD2 (7 bases each). The CDR3 sequence is 13 residues long. The germline V gene has CDR1 MNHNS and CDR2 SASEGT. In DNA, the CDR3 is TGTGCCAGGGGGAGGGGGCGCACAGATACTCAGTATTTT. Protein: CARGRGRTDTQYF.

The chain couples TRBV6-5 to TRBJ2-1, with 7 bases matching TRBD1. After removal of 4 bases from V and 5 bases from J, the junction contained 11 bases not matched to a gene. This CDR3 is 16 amino acids long. Looked up from germline, CDR1 is MNHEY and CDR2 is SVGAGI. CDR3: CASSSYRGKENNEQFF. For the CDR3, the DNA is TGTGCCAGCAGTTCCTACAGGGGAAAGGAGAACAATGAGCAGTTCTTC.

The chain employs TRBV7-2 and TRBJ2-1, with D unresolved. Germline V CDR1 and CDR2: SGHTA, FQGNSA. The V end lost 7 bases, the J end lost 5 bases, and 15 bases lay between the germline ends. CDR3 length: 14 residues. DNA for the CDR3: TGTGCCAGCAAATCCGAATGGGCGAACAATGAGCAGTTCTTC. It translates to CASKSEWANNEQFF.

Regarding this clonotype: The junction does not match germline at one end; this may be a read error. This chain connects TRBV25-1 to TRBJ2-5, with a possible D match to TRBD2 (6 bases). The CDR3 has 11 residues. Germline CDR1 MGHDK, CDR2 SYGVNS. The CDR3, as DNA: TGCGGGAGCAGTGAACAAGAGACGCAGTACTTC. Translation gives CGSSEQETQYF.

To note about this clonotype: The junction departs from the called germline gene at one end, perhaps through a read error. The rearrangement uses TRBV20-1 and TRBJ2-1; the match to TRBD1 covers 7 bases. This CDR3 has 16 residues. CDR1 and CDR2 from the germline V gene are DFQATT and SNEGSKA (reference sequence). As DNA, the CDR3 is TGCAGTGCTAGGGATCCCCAGGGGGTCAACACTGATACGCAGTACTTT. Encoded protein: CSARDPQGVNTDTQYF.

The V call is TRBV20-1, the J call TRBJ1-4; D unresolved. V dropped 5 bases and J dropped 14 bases, with 18 bases sitting between them. Germline lookup yields CDR1 DFQATT and CDR2 SNEGSKA (reference sequence). The CDR3 covers 12 residues. CDR3: CSADRKSTRLFF. In nucleotides, the CDR3 is TGCAGTGCTGATCGGAAGAGCACACGTCTGTTTTTT.

The genes are TRBV11-2 and TRBJ2-1, with TRBD1 as a possible D gene (6 bases). Germline assignment: CDR1 SGHAT and CDR2 FQNNGV. V shed 5 bases and J shed 5 bases, with 19 bases lying between them. The CDR3 has 16 amino acids. CDR3 amino acids: CASSGRLRTDNNEQFF. DNA for the CDR3: TGTGCCAGCAGCGGCCGATTGCGGACAGATAACAATGAGCAGTTCTTC.

V and J are TRBV6-5 and TRBJ1-2; TRBD1 matches at 8 bases. Germline CDR1 and CDR2: MNHEY and SVGAGI. Unmatched junction bases numbered 11, after V lost 5 bases and J lost 3 bases. The CDR3 sequence is 16 residues long. CDR3 bases: TGTGCCAGCAGTCTCGAGTCAGGGGGCGCTGACTATGGCTACACCTTC. Protein product: CASSLESGGADYGYTF.

This rearrangement joins TRBV12-3 or TRBV12-4 to TRBJ2-5, with TRBD1 matching 7 bases. The DNA end is more similar to TRBJ2-7, so the J call may be wrong. CDR3 length: 12 residues. CDR3 sequence (DNA): TGTGCCAGCAGTCGGACAGGTTTCGAGCAGTACTTC. The encoded protein is CASSRTGFEQYF.

Here the CDR3 reads CASSEAGWGTEAFF. The CDR3, as DNA: TGTGCCAGCAGTGAGGCAGGGTGGGGCACTGAAGCTTTCTTT. V usage is TRBV6-1 and J usage is TRBJ1-1; weak D call: TRBD1 (5 bases). V shed 3 bases and J shed 4 bases, with 12 bases lying between them. The CDR3 contains 14 residues. Germline-derived CDR1 and CDR2 are MNHNS and SASEGT.

This sequence joins TRBV7-2 and TRBJ2-3; D unclear. The CDR3 length is 12 residues. Deletions cut 5 bases from V and 7 bases from J, with 10 bases between. Germline loops: CDR1 SGHTA, CDR2 FQGNSA. The CDR3 loop reads CASSIGSHTQYF. The DNA for the CDR3 is TGTGCCAGCAGCATAGGGTCCCATACGCAGTATTTT.

The chain is built from TRBV7-3 and TRBJ2-6, with D possibly being TRBD2 (6 bases). V gave up 6 bases and J gave up 0 bases, with 12 bases separating them. The CDR3 sequence is 16 residues long. Looked up from germline, CDR1 is SGHTA and CDR2 is FQGTGA. CDR3 in amino acids: CASSAQTSSGANVLTF. In nucleotides, the CDR3 is TGTGCCAGCAGTGCCCAGACTAGCTCTGGGGCCAACGTCCTGACTTTC. The variable domain in full, completed from reference TRBV7-3 and TRBJ2-6, reads GAGVSQTPSNKVTEKGKYVELRCDPISGHTALYWYRQSLGQGPEFLIYFQGTGAADDSGLPNDRFFAVRPEGSVSTLKIQRTERGDSAVYLCASSAQTSSGANVLTFGAGSRLTVL.

This chain joins TRBV11-3 and TRBJ2-1, with 7 bases fitting TRBD2. Looked up from germline, CDR1 is SGHNT and CDR2 is YENEEA. The CDR3 sequence is 15 residues long. The junction had 6 bases not matched to a gene; V was cut back by 5 bases and J by 2 bases. CDR3 loop: CASSQSGTPYNEQFF. The CDR3, as DNA: TGTGCCAGCAGCCAAAGCGGGACCCCCTACAATGAGCAGTTCTTC.

This rearrangement joins TRBV11-3 to TRBJ2-3; D may correspond to TRBD1 or TRBD2 (6 bases each). Germline V gives CDR1 SGHNT, CDR2 YENEEA. This CDR3 is 13 amino acids long. V was trimmed by 7 bases and J by 14 bases, leaving 22 bases between them. The CDR3 bases are TGTGCCAGCAATTATTCCCCGGGGGACATGGCGTATTTT. This translates into CASNYSPGDMAYF.

The V gene is TRBV27, the J gene TRBJ2-7; 9 bases align to TRBD2. Germline CDR1 MNHEY, CDR2 SMNVEV (reference sequence). V was clipped by 2 bases and J by 7 bases; unmatched bases: 9. The CDR3 spans 15 residues. The CDR3 nucleotides read TGTGCCAGCAGTTTAGTTAGCGGGGGCCTCCAGGAGCAGTACTTC. Encoded protein: CASSLVSGGLQEQYF.

The chain joins TRBV6-4 to TRBJ2-4; D not resolved. The CDR3 consists of 16 residues. In germline, CDR1 is MRHNA, CDR2 SNTAGT. V lost 8 bases, J lost 13 bases, and 30 bases lay in between. The CDR3 spells CASRMTRLVATDTQYF. The CDR3 nucleotides are TGTGCCAGCCGTATGACGAGGCTGGTAGCCACAGATACGCAGTACTTC.

V usage is TRBV10-1 and J usage is TRBJ2-4; D possibly corresponds to TRBD2 (6 bases). From germline, CDR1 is WNHNN and CDR2 SYGVQD (reference sequence). This CDR3 is built from 14 residues. CDR3 residues: CAGNGGGDKEIQYF. Written as DNA, the CDR3 is TGCGCGGGCAACGGGGGTGGAGACAAAGAGATTCAGTACTTC.

In its sample, this clonotype is large. This chain uses TRBV7-2 with TRBJ1-2, with 7 bases matching TRBD1. The CDR3 sequence is 14 residues long. Germline V gene lookup returns CDR1 SGHTA and CDR2 FQGNSA. The V gene end was trimmed by 2 bases and the J gene end by 5 bases; junction bases not matched to a gene: 5. The CDR3 loop reads CASSLPGGEYGYTF. The CDR3 region has the DNA TGTGCCAGCAGCTTACCAGGGGGAGAATATGGCTACACCTTC.